One TCR beta chain is described in this entry. This record comes from a study of identifying expanded T cells in peripheral blood. In germline, CDR1 is SGHAT, CDR2 FQNNGV. This CDR3 is 13 amino acids long. V lost 5 bases and J 0 bases, leaving 8 bases between the germline ends. Repertoires were generated with immunoSEQ multiplex PCR, while TCRdb's copy carries only in-frame clones and drops some. The data contain roughly 120,000 clones, around 90% of them singletons. This chain joins TRBV11-2 and TRBJ2-7; tentatively, D is TRBD2 (5 bases). The TCR sequence derives from a person aged 18-70 years in good health. Sequenced material: blood. The CDR3 region has the DNA TGTGCCAGCAGCCAAGGACTCTCCTACGAGCAGTACTTC. It is translated as CASSQGLSYEQYF.